This T cell receptor beta chain comes out of a study of shared clonotypes between healthy human individuals. Of note for this clone: Other DNA sequences in the sample encode the same CDR3.

CD45RO-negative CD8 cells positively selected for CCR7 made up the naive population, which excluded terminally differentiated effector memory CD45RA+ cells. Clones were sequenced by immunoSEQ multiplex PCR, and TCRdb holds only the in-frame ones, with some missing. The sample has about 2 million clones, 85% to 95% seen once. The material sequenced was naive CD8+ T cells sorted from blood. The source is a man younger than 30 in good health.

The CDR3 loop reads CASSLVDNEQFF. DNA of the CDR3: TGTGCCAGCAGCTTGGTCGACAATGAGCAGTTCTTC. The V and J genes are TRBV7-9 and TRBJ2-1; no reliable D call. This CDR3 has 12 amino acids. In germline, CDR1 is SEHNR, CDR2 FQNEAQ (reference sequence). Trimming took 3 bases from V and 5 from J, leaving 5 bases between them.